This TCR beta chain came from a study of blood T cell repertoires in COVID-19. Overall study: Donors in the United States, Italy and Spain gave samples during acute or convalescent COVID-19. T cells, B-cell-depleted T cells, or PBMCs provided the cDNA or gDNA that served as material.

Original processing notes: Nucleated cell counts were estimated from reference gene primer amplification. The data were produced by immunoSEQ multiplex PCR, yet TCRdb's version contains in-frame clones alone and is incomplete. That table is the source of V, J and clone size, and D and trimming were worked out from the DNA. The table shows 250,000 or so clones, with 70% to 90% occurring only once. V lost 0 bases, J lost 6 bases, and 4 bases stayed unmatched. Germline CDR1 reads SGDLS; CDR2 reads YYNGEE. This CDR3 region has 14 residues. This rearrangement joins TRBV9 to TRBJ1-2; 8 bases fit TRBD1. Sequencing was done on a sample of peripheral blood. This sequence was found in a man aged 60 to 75 with acute or convalescent COVID-19. In DNA, the CDR3 is TGTGCCAGCAGCGTAGGTATGACAGGGGATGGCTACACCTTC. Translation: CASSVGMTGDGYTF. The variable domain in full, with the rest retrieved from reference TRBV9 and TRBJ1-2, is DSGVTQTPKHLITATGQRVTLRCSPRSGDLSVYWYQQSLDQGLQFLIQYYNGEERAKGNILERFSAQQFPDLHSELNLSSLELGDSALYFCASSVGMTGDGYTFGSGTRLTVV.